Below, 30 T cell receptor beta chains from the same sample are listed, as sequenced in a study of blood T cell repertoires in COVID-19. Method: immunoSEQ multiplex PCR; TCRdb's copy keeps in-frame clones and lacks some. Found here are around 33,000 clones, more than 70% of them singletons; the top ten hold 16%. Sequencing was performed on peripheral blood. These TCRs come from a human donor in a cohort sampled during active COVID-19.

This clone was detected only a few times. V and J are TRBV11-2 and TRBJ1-1; possible D gene TRBD1, 5 bases. V lost 2 bases to trimming and J lost 10 bases, with 11 bases between them. CDR1 and CDR2 from the germline V gene are SGHAT and FQNNGV. This CDR3 has 12 amino acids. The CDR3 reads CASSLNQGVAFF. The CDR3 nucleotides are TGTGCCAGCAGCTTAAATCAGGGCGTAGCTTTCTTT.

The chain employs TRBV18 and TRBJ1-5; no clear D. Deletions cut 2 bases from V and 2 bases from J, with 7 bases between. The CDR3 is 14 amino acids. Germline-derived CDR1 and CDR2 are KGHSH and LQKENI. The CDR3 sequence: CASSPTRGNQPQHF. The CDR3 nucleotides read TGTGCCAGCTCACCAACGAGGGGCAATCAGCCCCAGCATTTT.

The rearrangement uses TRBV5-1 and TRBJ2-5, with 10 bases matching TRBD1. Germline loops: CDR1 SGHRS, CDR2 YFSETQ. J was trimmed by 4 bases and V by 4 bases; bases with no gene match: 10. This CDR3 comprises 16 residues. The CDR3 loop reads CASSQQTGGRGETQYF. The CDR3 coding sequence is TGCGCCAGCAGCCAACAGACAGGGGGCCGGGGAGAGACCCAGTACTTC.

This chain connects TRBV25-1 to TRBJ2-5; tentative D call: TRBD2 (5 bases). Germline V CDR1 and CDR2: MGHDK, SYGVNS. Trimming took 5 bases from V and 3 from J, leaving 10 bases between them. This CDR3 has 13 residues. The CDR3 DNA sequence: TGTGCCAGCAGTCCCGGGATAAAAGAGACCCAGTACTTC. It specifies CASSPGIKETQYF.

This clone has a single count. CDR3 residues: CASSRGQGNTGELFF. CDR3 coding DNA: TGTGCCAGCTCCCGGGGACAGGGGAACACCGGGGAGCTGTTTTTT. The V gene is TRBV18, the J gene TRBJ2-2, with 9 bases matching TRBD1. The CDR3 has 15 residues. Germline-derived CDR1 and CDR2 are KGHSH and LQKENI. After removal of 6 bases from V and 1 base from J, the junction contained 3 bases not matched to a gene. Full variable domain (outside the CDR3, taken from reference TRBV18 and TRBJ2-2): NAGVMQNPRHLVRRRGQEARLRCSPMKGHSHVYWYRQLPEEGLKFMVYLQKENIIDESGMPKERFSAEFPKEGPSILRIQQVVRGDSAAYFCASSRGQGNTGELFFGEGSRLTVL.

V gene TRBV14 combines with J gene TRBJ2-5; a weak D match, TRBD1 (6 bases). The germline V gene has CDR1 SGHDN and CDR2 FVKESK. This CDR3 spans 15 amino acids. V was trimmed by 0 bases and J by 2 bases, leaving 10 bases between them. CDR3 sequence (DNA): TGTGCCAGCAGCCAAGATTACGGACAGCAAGAGACCCAGTACTTC. Protein sequence: CASSQDYGQQETQYF.

The chain joins TRBV11-3 to TRBJ2-1; 8 nucleotides align to TRBD2. V was pared by 0 bases and J by 0 bases, with 16 bases of the junction left unmatched. From germline, CDR1 is SGHNT and CDR2 YENEEA. The CDR3 sequence is 21 residues long. The CDR3 protein is CASSLEGWGLDTRSSYNEQFF. In DNA, the CDR3 is TGTGCCAGCAGCTTAGAGGGGTGGGGACTAGATACTCGGAGCTCCTACAATGAGCAGTTCTTC.

The chain couples TRBV11-1 to TRBJ2-5; maybe TRBD2 (7 bases). CDR1 is SGHAT, CDR2 FQDESV, per germline (reference sequence). This CDR3 is 15 amino acids long. The V end was cut by 5 bases, the J end by 2 bases, with 15 bases between. CDR3 in DNA: TGTGCCAGCAGCCTGGGGGGAGGGGGACAAGAGACCCAGTACTTC. Its protein product is CASSLGGGGQETQYF.

The chain carries TRBV20-1 and TRBJ2-7; D is unclear. This CDR3 comprises 10 residues. Germline V gene sequence: CDR1 DFQATT, CDR2 SNEGSKA (reference sequence). The CDR3 bases are TGCAGCCCGAGCTCCTACGAGCAGTACTTC. It yields the protein CSPSSYEQYF.

The chain employs TRBV6-5 and TRBJ2-2; 8 bases map to TRBD2. V shed 6 bases and J 0 bases; nucleotides not matched to a gene: 3. Germline V CDR1 and CDR2: MNHEY, SVGAGI. The CDR3 extends over 15 amino acids. For the CDR3, the DNA is TGTGCCAGCAGAGCGGGGGAATCGAACACCGGGGAGCTGTTTTTT. Encoded protein: CASRAGESNTGELFF.

The J gene is TRBJ1-5, the V gene TRBV2, with 7 positions matching TRBD1. V lost 7 bases and J lost 4; bases outside the gene matches: 7. The CDR3 is made up of 14 amino acids. Germline-derived CDR1 and CDR2 are SNHLY and FYNNEI. The CDR3: CASKGAGVNQPQHF. The CDR3 nucleotides are TGTGCCAGCAAGGGGGCCGGTGTGAATCAGCCCCAGCATTTT.

The chain employs TRBV15 and TRBJ2-5; a weak D match, TRBD1 (5 bases). CDR3 length: 16 residues. Germline lookup yields CDR1 LNHNV and CDR2 YYDKDF (reference sequence). V was cut by 0 bases and J by 2 bases, with 13 bases left in between. The CDR3 reads CATSRERGGGQETQYF. The DNA for the CDR3 is TGTGCCACCAGCAGAGAAAGGGGTGGTGGGCAAGAGACCCAGTACTTC.

V gene TRBV27 combines with J gene TRBJ1-2; possible D gene TRBD1, 6 bases. This CDR3 is built from 15 residues. The ends were cut back, 5 bases at V and 0 bases at J, with 13 bases in the middle. CDR1 and CDR2 from the germline V gene are MNHEY and SMNVEV (reference sequence). CDR3 loop: CASSPGQRANYGYTF. The CDR3 DNA is TGTGCCAGCAGTCCTGGACAGCGAGCTAACTATGGCTACACCTTC.

In DNA form, the CDR3 reads TGTGCCAGCAGCCCTAGGCTAGAAGCTAACTATGGCTACACCTTC. It translates to CASSPRLEANYGYTF. The J gene is TRBJ1-2, the V gene TRBV5-5; D is uncertain. The CDR3 contains 15 residues. Germline-derived CDR1 and CDR2 are SGHKS and YYEKEE (reference sequence). V was clipped by 4 bases and J by 0 bases, with 13 bases between them.

The rearrangement joins TRBV6-5 to TRBJ1-3, with D possibly matching TRBD1 (5 bases). The length of the CDR3 is 13 residues. With 2 bases removed from V and 3 bases from J, the gap between germline ends came to 5 bases. Germline CDR1 and CDR2: MNHEY and SVGAGI. CDR3 sequence reads: CASSYDSGNTIYF. The CDR3 nucleotides read TGTGCCAGCAGTTACGACAGTGGAAACACCATATATTTT.

The chain links TRBV30 to TRBJ2-2, with D possibly TRBD2 on 6 matching bases. The germline gives CDR1 GTSNPN, CDR2 SVGIG (reference sequence). V lost 0 bases to trimming and J lost 1 base, with 12 bases between them. The CDR3 runs to 16 residues. The CDR3 loop reads CAWSVPAGLNTGELFF. In DNA form, the CDR3 reads TGTGCCTGGAGTGTACCTGCGGGACTGAACACCGGGGAGCTGTTTTTT. Using reference TRBV30 and TRBJ2-2 for the parts outside the CDR3, the full variable domain is SQTIHQWPATLVQPVGSPLSLECTVEGTSNPNLYWYRQAAGRGLQLLFYSVGIGQISSEVPQNLSASRPQDRQFILSSKKLLLSDSGFYLCAWSVPAGLNTGELFFGEGSRLTVL.

This clone was recorded a few times. The chain recombines TRBV5-8 with TRBJ2-7, with TRBD1 identical over 9 bases. The CDR3 covers 16 residues. V lost 3 bases to trimming and J lost 1 base; unmatched junction nucleotides: 8. Germline values: CDR1 SGHTS, CDR2 YDEGEE. The CDR3 region has the DNA TGTGCCAGCAGCTCCGGACAGGGGACAAAATCCTACGAGCAGTACTTC. Translation gives CASSSGQGTKSYEQYF.

The chain joins TRBV7-7 to TRBJ2-5; perhaps TRBD2 as D (6 bases). Trimming removed 2 bases at V and 5 bases at J, with 9 bases between. In germline, CDR1 is SSHAT, CDR2 FNYEAQ (reference sequence). There are 13 residues in the CDR3. CDR3 amino acids: CASSLSGSETQYF. CDR3 DNA sequence: TGTGCCAGCAGCTTATCCGGGAGCGAGACCCAGTACTTC.

The J gene is TRBJ1-2, the V gene TRBV3-1 (or the pseudogene TRBV3-2); 9 positions match TRBD1. The CDR3 length is 15 residues. The germline gives CDR1 LGHDT, CDR2 YNNKEL (reference sequence). The trim removed 4 bases at V and 9 bases at J, leaving 12 bases unmatched. CDR3 bases: TGTGCCAGCAGCCTGGAACCTGGGGACAGGGTGAGCTACACCTTC. Amino acid sequence: CASSLEPGDRVSYTF.

This clone showed up just once. The chain recombines TRBV2 with TRBJ2-1; 8 bases are shared with TRBD2. With V trimmed by 8 bases and J by 7 bases, 13 bases remained unmatched. Germline V gene lookup returns CDR1 SNHLY and CDR2 FYNNEI. The CDR3 spans 15 residues. CDR3 sequence: CASRRSGTSFNEQFF. As DNA, the CDR3 is TGTGCCAGCCGAAGGTCTGGGACTAGTTTTAATGAGCAGTTCTTC.

This clone came up once. This sequence joins TRBV19 and TRBJ1-1, with TRBD1 as a possible D gene (6 bases). This CDR3 is built from 14 residues. Germline lookup yields CDR1 LNHDA and CDR2 SQIVND (reference sequence). Trimming stripped 6 bases from V and 3 bases from J, with 14 bases between. Here the CDR3 reads CASRSGAAYTEAFF. The CDR3 region has the DNA TGTGCCAGTAGATCAGGGGCAGCGTACACTGAAGCTTTCTTT.

The chain is built from TRBV5-1 and TRBJ1-2; 7 nucleotides agree with TRBD1. Germline trimming cut 4 bases from V and 7 bases from J; bases unmatched to any gene: 13. Looked up from germline, CDR1 is SGHRS and CDR2 is YFSETQ. The CDR3 extends over 15 amino acids. In DNA form, the CDR3 reads TGCGCCAGCAGCCTCTACAGGGGAGGAGGGATTGGCTACACCTTC. Translating gives CASSLYRGGGIGYTF.

A few counts support this clone. The gene calls are TRBV6-1 and TRBJ1-1; D possibly corresponds to TRBD1 (6 bases). This CDR3 is built from 16 residues. Looked up from germline, CDR1 is MNHNS and CDR2 is SASEGT. Between the trimmed V and J ends, which lost 3 bases and 1 base, there was a span of 15 bases. CDR3 region: CASSDRRQAQNTEAFF. DNA of the CDR3: TGTGCCAGCAGTGACCGTCGACAGGCCCAGAACACTGAAGCTTTCTTT.

The chain uses TRBV2 and TRBJ2-7; D remains unclear. This CDR3 comprises 11 residues. Germline CDR1 and CDR2: SNHLY and FYNNEI. V was cut by 3 bases and J by 4 bases, with 4 bases left in between. Here the CDR3 reads CASSDRYEQYF. CDR3 DNA: TGTGCCAGCAGTGACAGGTACGAGCAGTACTTC.

J is TRBJ1-1 and V is TRBV28, with no clear D. The CDR3 spans 14 residues. Trimming removed 2 bases at V and 5 bases at J, with 12 bases between. Germline assignment: CDR1 MDHEN and CDR2 SYDVKM. For the CDR3, the DNA is TGTGCCAGCAGTTTACTTACAACCGGGACTGAAGCTTTCTTT. Protein sequence: CASSLLTTGTEAFF.

This clone occurred once. This rearrangement joins TRBV2 to TRBJ2-7, with D possibly being TRBD2 (5 bases). Per the germline V gene, CDR1 is SNHLY and CDR2 is FYNNEI. This CDR3 has 14 residues. V lost 11 bases, J lost 2 bases, and 19 bases lay in between. Here the CDR3 reads CASGVGLPPYEQYF. Written as DNA, the CDR3 is TGTGCCTCCGGGGTCGGGCTCCCCCCCTACGAGCAGTACTTC.

V is TRBV19 and J is TRBJ2-7, with TRBD2 matching 7 bases. CDR1 LNHDA and CDR2 SQIVND come from the germline V gene (reference sequence). V trimming: 5 bases; J trimming: 3 bases; junction bases outside the gene matches: 10. CDR3 size: 15 residues. CDR3 DNA: TGTGCCAGTAGTGTACAGCGGGGAGGGGTCTACGAGCAGTACTTC. Amino acid sequence: CASSVQRGGVYEQYF.

This clone was counted only a few times. Other nucleotide sequences from this sample produce the same CDR3. The CDR3 region has the DNA TGTGCCAGCAGTCGGACTAGCGGGAGGGCCGGTGAGCAGTTCTTC. This translates into CASSRTSGRAGEQFF. The chain uses TRBV6-2 or TRBV6-3 and TRBJ2-1; 15 positions match TRBD2. V lost 5 bases, J lost 9 bases, and 5 bases stayed unmatched. The CDR3 covers 15 residues. Looked up from germline, CDR1 is MNHEY and CDR2 is SVGEGT.

The rearrangement joins TRBV14 to TRBJ2-5; D possibly corresponds to TRBD2 (5 bases). V lost 3 bases and J 0 bases, leaving 8 bases between the germline ends. The CDR3 runs 14 residues. Germline V gene lookup returns CDR1 SGHDN and CDR2 FVKESK. The CDR3 coding sequence is TGTGCCAGCAGCCAGAGAGGGTACCAAGAGACCCAGTACTTC. Its protein is CASSQRGYQETQYF.

The CDR3 region is CASSLVGSGAKNIQYF. DNA for the CDR3: TGCGCCAGCAGCTTGGTGGGCTCAGGGGCCAAAAACATTCAGTACTTC. This sequence joins TRBV5-1 and TRBJ2-4, with D maybe TRBD1 (5 bases). CDR1 and CDR2 from the germline V gene are SGHRS and YFSETQ. V gave up 0 bases and J gave up 1 base, with 11 bases separating them. This CDR3 has 16 amino acids.